Listed below are T cell receptor beta chains from one sample, sequenced in a study of metastatic and nonmetastatic thyroid tumors. TCRdb redid the clone calls on the PCR reads using MiXCR. The data hold tens of thousands of clones, with 12% observed a single time. The sample taken for sequencing was blood. The receptors here all came from a male donor with papillary thyroid cancer or a benign thyroid nodule (not recorded which). Some clones in this sample may be carry-over from other donors' samples. The CDR3 runs from the conserved cysteine through the conserved F or W. A D gene is named only where the DNA matches it firmly. Size tells how often a clone was seen (once, few, many) or the class of an expanded clone, and some rows leave it out.

d_call	j_call	v_call	clone_size	cdr3_nt	cdr3_aa
TRBD2	TRBJ2-1	TRBV28	NA	TGTGCCAGCAGTTTGGTAGCGGGGGGTCCTGGTGAGCAGTTCTTC	CASSLVAGGPGEQFF
TRBD2	TRBJ2-7	TRBV5-4	NA	TGTGCCAGCACCAACGAGGGCGGGGGACTTACCTACGAGCAGTACTTC	CASTNEGGGLTYEQYF
NA	TRBJ2-7	TRBV12-3/TRBV12-4	many	TGTGCCAGCAGTTGGAAGGGAGAGTACGAGCAGTACTTC	CASSWKGEYEQYF
NA	TRBJ2-7	TRBV2	many	TGTGCCAGCAGGGGGTACGAGCAGTACTTC	CASRGYEQYF
NA	TRBJ1-4	TRBV7-9	many	TGTGCCGCCCACGAGGGGCGGAATGAAAAACTGTTTTTT	CAAHEGRNEKLFF
NA	TRBJ1-5	TRBV6-1	few	TGTGTCAGCAGTCCCCCACCCCCGGCGGATCAGACCCAGCATTTT	CVSSPPPPADQTQHF
TRBD1	TRBJ2-3	TRBV3-1	NA	TGTGCCAGCAGCCACTTGGGACAGGACAGCACAGATACGCAGTGTTTT	CASSHLGQDSTDTQCF
NA	TRBJ2-2	TRBV6-4	many	TGTGCCAGCAGTGTGGAGGGGGCGAACACCGGGGAGCTGTTTTTT	CASSVEGANTGELFF
NA	TRBJ2-3	TRBV7-9	many	TGTGCCAGCAGCTCGCCTAGCACAGATACGCAGTATTTT	CASSSPSTDTQYF
NA	TRBJ2-3	TRBV19	many	TGTGCCAGTAGTATAAACGGAGATACGCAGTATTTT	CASSINGDTQYF
NA	TRBJ1-1	TRBV24-1	many	TGTGCCACCAGGCCGGGAAAACAGGGGAACACTGAAGCTTTCTTT	CATRPGKQGNTEAFF
NA	TRBJ1-1	TRBV6-1	many	TGTGCCAGCAGTTCCCTTTCCGGAGGGGACACTGAAGCTTTCTTT	CASSSLSGGDTEAFF
TRBD2	TRBJ2-1	TRBV6-2/TRBV6-3	many	TGTGCCAGCAGTTACTCGGATAGCGGGAGGGTTCGTAGGGCCTACAATGAGCAGTTCTTC	CASSYSDSGRVRRAYNEQFF
TRBD2	TRBJ2-3	TRBV27	few	TGTGCCAGCAGTTCCCTACTAGCGGGGGCAGATACGCAGTATTTT	CASSSLLAGADTQYF
NA	TRBJ1-3	TRBV6-1	medium-sized	TGTGCCAGCAGTGTCGGTGGGACTGGAAACACCATATATTTT	CASSVGGTGNTIYF
TRBD2	TRBJ2-2	TRBV6-2/TRBV6-3	many	TGTGCCAGCAGGGGCATTTGGACTAGCAGGACTCCCGGGGAGCTGTTTTTT	CASRGIWTSRTPGELFF
NA	TRBJ1-4	TRBV7-9	many	TGTGCCAGCAGCTTAGGGGACGGAGAAAAACTGTTTTTT	CASSLGDGEKLFF
TRBD1	TRBJ2-1	TRBV7-9	many	TGTGCCAGCAGCTCCCCTTTGGGACAGCACAATGAGCAGTTCTTC	CASSSPLGQHNEQFF
NA	TRBJ2-6	TRBV6-2/TRBV6-3	NA	TGTGCCAGCATCCAAGGGTGCGCTGGGGCCAACGTCCTGACTTTC	CASIQGCAGANVLTF
NA	TRBJ1-4	TRBV28	few	TGTGCCAGCAGTTTAAGCGTCGGGGACGTTGAAAAACTGTTTTTT	CASSLSVGDVEKLFF
NA	TRBJ2-1	TRBV6-4	many	TGTGCCAGCAGTGCTCTAGCCGGGACGTACAATGAGCAGTTCTTC	CASSALAGTYNEQFF
NA	TRBJ1-1	TRBV12-5	many	TGTGCTAGTGGTCCCCGGGTCTTCGAAGCTTTCTTT	CASGPRVFEAFF
TRBD2	TRBJ2-2	TRBV5-1	many	TGCGCCAGCAGCTCCCTAGCGGGAGTAGACACCGGGGAGCTGTTTTTT	CASSSLAGVDTGELFF
NA	TRBJ1-1	TRBV28	many	TGTGCCAGCAGTTTAGGAGGGGCCCAGCCAACTGAAGCTTTCTTT	CASSLGGAQPTEAFF
NA	TRBJ1-6	TRBV18	few	TGTGCCAGCTCACCAGGGAACTATAATTCACCCCTCCACTTT	CASSPGNYNSPLHF
TRBD1	TRBJ2-6	TRBV3-1	NA	TGTGCCAGCAGCCTGGGACAGGGAAGCTCTGGGGCCAACGTCCTGACTTTC	CASSLGQGSSGANVLTF
TRBD2	TRBJ2-1	TRBV11-1	many	TGTGCCCGTTTTGTTGAGAGCGGGATCTTCAACAATGAGCAGTTCTTC	CARFVESGIFNNEQFF